These 28 T cell receptor beta chains originate from one sample sequenced in a study of OX40 agonist ivuxolimab in advanced cancers. Clones were read by immunoSEQ multiplex PCR, and TCRdb kept only the in-frame ones, dropping some. The repertoire holds 94,000 or so clones, approximately 80% seen once, with 1.1% in the top ten. The sequencing here drew on CD4+ or CD8+ T cells sorted from blood, taken in a trial of the OX40 agonist ivuxolimab. The receptors shown here come from an adult with an advanced solid tumor such as melanoma, head and neck, liver or kidney cancer.

This chain links TRBV2 with TRBJ2-1; 7 bases match TRBD2. CDR1 and CDR2 (germline): SNHLY, FYNNEI. There are 16 residues in the CDR3. V was clipped by 4 bases and J by 7 bases; unmatched bases: 13. In DNA, the CDR3 is TGTGCCAGCAGTGGAGGTCCAGCGGGGTTCAGTAATGAGCAGTTCTTC. It is translated as CASSGGPAGFSNEQFF.

This chain uses TRBV6-5 with TRBJ2-7; 9 nucleotides match TRBD2. The germline V gene encodes CDR1 MNHEY and CDR2 SVGAGI. The CDR3 runs to 16 residues. V dropped 0 bases and J dropped 1; count of bases not matched to a gene: 4. The CDR3 bases are TGTGCCAGCAGTTACTCGGTCCTAGCGGGGTCCTACGAGCAGTACTTC. This gives the protein CASSYSVLAGSYEQYF.

The chain recombines TRBV6-1 with TRBJ2-2, with D possibly matching TRBD2 (6 bases). The germline V gene has CDR1 MNHNS and CDR2 SASEGT. V was pared by 8 bases and J by 3 bases, with 13 bases between. The CDR3 is 14 amino acids. The CDR3 nucleotides read TGTGCCAGCCGGCGGGGTTCGGACACCGGGGAGCTGTTTTTT. Protein product: CASRRGSDTGELFF.

This chain links TRBV18 with TRBJ2-7; D gene unclear. This CDR3 is 13 amino acids long. Trimming shortened V by 2 bases and J by 5 bases, and 10 bases separated the two germline ends. Germline V lookup: CDR1 KGHSH, CDR2 LQKENI. The CDR3 is CASSPSAFNEQYF. CDR3 in DNA: TGTGCCAGCTCACCAAGCGCCTTTAACGAGCAGTACTTC.

The chain's CDR3 is CSGRWAEAEAFF. DNA for the CDR3: TGCAGCGGTCGGTGGGCAGAAGCTGAAGCTTTCTTT. V gene TRBV29-1 combines with J gene TRBJ1-1; D remains unclear. The CDR3 has 12 residues. The V gene lost 7 bases and the J gene lost 6 bases, with 15 bases spanning the gap. Germline V gives CDR1 SQVTM, CDR2 ANQGSEA.

The rearrangement joins TRBV20-1 to TRBJ1-1, with TRBD1 as a possible D gene (6 bases). The CDR3 totals 11 residues. Per germline, CDR1 DFQATT and CDR2 SNEGSKA (reference sequence). The ends were cut back, 4 bases at V and 7 bases at J, with 10 bases in the middle. Written as DNA, the CDR3 is TGCAGTGCTAACAGGGTCATTGAAGCTTTCTTT. Translated: CSANRVIEAFF.

The V call is TRBV27, the J call TRBJ1-2; 8 bases line up with TRBD1. The junction had 9 bases not matched to a gene; V was cut back by 5 bases and J by 4 bases. The CDR3 totals 15 residues. Germline V gene lookup returns CDR1 MNHEY and CDR2 SMNVEV (reference sequence). CDR3 in amino acids: CASSRLLDRAYGYTF. The CDR3 DNA sequence: TGTGCCAGCAGTCGCCTTTTGGACAGGGCCTATGGCTACACCTTC.

This clone was detected only once. The rearrangement links TRBV7-8 to TRBJ2-7; weak D call: TRBD1 (5 bases). Germline values: CDR1 SGHVS, CDR2 FQNEAQ. Trimming took 8 bases from V and 4 from J, leaving 12 bases between them. CDR3 size: 12 residues. The CDR3 sequence: CASGPRVYEQYF. CDR3 DNA: TGTGCCAGCGGCCCCAGGGTTTACGAGCAGTACTTC.

The chain is built from TRBV30 and TRBJ2-3, with TRBD2 matching 8 bases. Germline trimming cut 3 bases from V and 6 bases from J; bases unmatched to any gene: 11. The CDR3 is 15 amino acids. Germline lookup yields CDR1 GTSNPN and CDR2 SVGIG (reference sequence). The CDR3, as DNA: TGTGCCTGGAGCCCTACCGGGGGGGGAAGGGATACGCAGTATTTT. Translated: CAWSPTGGGRDTQYF. The full variable domain, in which reference TRBV30 and TRBJ2-3 provide the parts outside the CDR3, is SQTIHQWPATLVQPVGSPLSLECTVEGTSNPNLYWYRQAAGRGLQLLFYSVGIGQISSEVPQNLSASRPQDRQFILSSKKLLLSDSGFYLCAWSPTGGGRDTQYFGPGTRLTVL.

The chain links TRBV15 to TRBJ1-6, with D possibly being TRBD1 (5 bases). V was shortened by 1 base and J by 5 bases, with 9 bases between the two germline ends. This CDR3 has 15 residues. Germline V gives CDR1 LNHNV, CDR2 YYDKDF (reference sequence). In nucleotides, the CDR3 is TGTGCCACCAGCAGAGGGGGGGGAGATAATTCACCCCTCCACTTT. The encoded protein is CATSRGGGDNSPLHF.

The genes are TRBV5-5 and TRBJ2-7; TRBD1 aligns across 8 bases. V trimming: 5 bases; J trimming: 6 bases; junction bases outside the gene matches: 7. CDR3 length: 13 amino acids. Germline loops: CDR1 SGHKS, CDR2 YYEKEE (reference sequence). CDR3 loop: CASSSWTGTEQYF. Here the CDR3 DNA reads TGTGCCAGCAGTTCTTGGACAGGGACCGAGCAGTACTTC.

This clone occurred once. CDR3 DNA: TGTGCCACCACGACAGGGACGAACTATGGCTACACCTTC. It is translated as CATTTGTNYGYTF. The chain joins TRBV10-3 to TRBJ1-2, with 7 bases fitting TRBD1. V dropped 10 bases and J dropped 2; count of bases not matched to a gene: 7. This CDR3 is built from 13 residues. CDR1 and CDR2 from the germline V gene are ENHRY and SYGVKD.

As concerns this clone: Additional DNA sequences in this sample encode the identical CDR3. The chain joins TRBV6-5 to TRBJ2-5, with D unresolved. In germline, CDR1 is MNHEY, CDR2 SVGAGI. The CDR3 runs to 13 residues. Between the trimmed V and J ends, which lost 3 bases and 1 base, there was a span of 6 bases. In DNA, the CDR3 is TGTGCCAGCAGTTATCAGAGCCAAGAGACCCAGTACTTC. This translates into CASSYQSQETQYF.

This clone appeared a single time. V gene TRBV5-1 combines with J gene TRBJ2-3, with 15 bases identical to TRBD2. Germline V gene data show CDR1 as SGHRS and CDR2 as YFSETQ. After removal of 3 bases from V and 4 bases from J, the junction contained 3 bases not matched to a gene. This CDR3 contains 16 residues. CDR3 region: CASSSWTSGGADTQYF. CDR3 DNA sequence: TGCGCCAGCAGCTCCTGGACTAGCGGGGGGGCAGATACGCAGTATTTT.

The rearrangement links TRBV28 to TRBJ1-4, with a tentative D call TRBD1 (5 bases). The V end lost 3 bases, the J end lost 4 bases, and 12 bases lay between the germline ends. The germline CDR1 and CDR2 sequences are MDHEN and SYDVKM. This CDR3 has 15 amino acids. The CDR3 loop reads CASSLKTANNEKLFF. The CDR3 region has the DNA TGTGCCAGCAGTTTGAAGACAGCTAATAATGAAAAACTGTTTTTT.

Here the CDR3 DNA reads TGTGCCAGCAGCGCGAACGCGGGGGGCGGCACAGATACGCAGTATTTT. This encodes CASSANAGGGTDTQYF. The rearrangement uses TRBV7-3 and TRBJ2-3; 8 bases map to TRBD2. The CDR3 has 16 residues. Germline lookup yields CDR1 SGHTA and CDR2 FQGTGA. V gave up 5 bases and J gave up 1 base; unmatched junction bases: 8.

This clone was picked up one time. The chain links TRBV19 to TRBJ2-5; no definite D call. Trimming pared 5 bases from V and 5 bases from J, leaving 12 bases between. This CDR3 contains 13 residues. Per germline, CDR1 LNHDA and CDR2 SQIVND (reference sequence). The CDR3 sequence is CASSPRARETQYF. As DNA, the CDR3 is TGTGCCAGTAGTCCTCGGGCCAGGGAGACCCAGTACTTC.

This chain joins TRBV7-2 and TRBJ2-1; D unclear. CDR1 is SGHTA and CDR2 is FQGNSA in the germline V gene. Trimming pared 6 bases from V and 15 bases from J, leaving 12 bases between. CDR3 length: 10 residues. This CDR3 is CASRPWIRFF. The DNA for the CDR3 is TGTGCCAGCAGACCCTGGATACGGTTCTTC.

This chain connects TRBV6-5 to TRBJ1-1, with D perhaps TRBD1 (5 bases). The germline V gene has CDR1 MNHEY and CDR2 SVGAGI. CDR3 size: 12 residues. The V end lost 5 bases, the J end lost 4 bases, and 8 bases lay between the germline ends. CDR3 in DNA: TGTGCCAGCAGTCCGCAGGGCACTGAAGCTTTCTTT. The encoded protein is CASSPQGTEAFF.

The gene calls are TRBV6-5 and TRBJ2-7, with D tentatively TRBD1 (5 bases). There are 14 residues in the CDR3. V was trimmed by 6 bases and J by 3 bases, leaving 15 bases between them. CDR1 is MNHEY and CDR2 is SVGAGI in the germline V gene. Written as DNA, the CDR3 is TGTGCCAGCAGCCTCGGGCAGGGTAGCTACGAGCAGTACGTC. Translating gives CASSLGQGSYEQYV.

The V gene is TRBV12-5, the J gene TRBJ1-1; D is uncertain. The CDR3 is 10 residues long. Germline loops: CDR1 LGHNT, CDR2 FRNRAP. V lost 5 bases to trimming and J lost 6 bases, with 4 bases between them. The DNA of the CDR3 is TGTGCTAGTGGTGGGGCTGAAGCTTTCTTT. Protein product: CASGGAEAFF.

CDR3 protein: CASSRGTSGTTDTQYF. DNA of the CDR3: TGTGCCAGCAGCCGAGGGACTAGCGGGACCACAGATACGCAGTATTTT. V is TRBV5-4 and J is TRBJ2-3; 13 nucleotides align to TRBD2. The V gene's germline CDR1 is SGHNT and CDR2 YYREEE (reference sequence). The V segment lost 4 bases and the J segment 2 bases; nucleotides outside the gene matches: 4. CDR3 size: 16 residues.

This rearrangement joins TRBV19 to TRBJ1-2, with a weak D call TRBD1 (5 bases). The CDR3 has 15 amino acids. Germline V CDR1 and CDR2: LNHDA, SQIVND (reference sequence). V was trimmed by 3 bases and J by 1 base, leaving 12 bases between them. CDR3 region: CASSMGGSLNYGYTF. CDR3 DNA: TGTGCCAGTAGTATGGGGGGATCCCTTAACTATGGCTACACCTTC.

This clone was counted a few times. The chain couples TRBV5-1 to TRBJ2-7; D is unresolved. Germline CDR1 SGHRS, CDR2 YFSETQ. With 3 bases removed from V and 3 bases from J, the gap between germline ends came to 19 bases. The CDR3 runs to 16 residues. Here the CDR3 DNA reads TGCGCCAGCAGCTACCTGCCGAGCTCCGGCCTCTACGAGCAGTACTTC. Its translation is CASSYLPSSGLYEQYF.

The rearrangement joins TRBV7-9 to TRBJ1-2; D gene unclear. The CDR3 contains 16 residues. CDR1 is SEHNR and CDR2 is FQNEAQ in the germline V gene (reference sequence). With 7 bases removed from V and 0 bases from J, the gap between germline ends came to 18 bases. In DNA, the CDR3 is TGTGCCAGCACTCGTTCTTCATCCTTAGCTAACTATGGCTACACCTTC. It specifies CASTRSSSLANYGYTF.

The V gene is TRBV27, the J gene TRBJ2-7; D perhaps matches TRBD1 (6 bases). Germline CDR1 and CDR2: MNHEY and SMNVEV (reference sequence). The CDR3 spans 14 residues. V was trimmed by 6 bases and J by 9 bases, leaving 21 bases between them. This chain's CDR3 is CASRNQGSKDRQYF. CDR3 sequence (DNA): TGTGCCAGCAGGAACCAGGGGAGTAAAGACCGGCAGTACTTC.

The V call is TRBV6-5, the J call TRBJ1-4; D is unclear. V was trimmed by 6 bases and J by 2 bases, leaving 13 bases between them. The CDR3 is 15 amino acids. The V gene's germline CDR1 is MNHEY and CDR2 SVGAGI. The DNA of the CDR3 is TGTGCCAGCAGCCCCTATGGGGTCACTAATGAAAAACTGTTTTTT. Protein sequence: CASSPYGVTNEKLFF.

The chain employs TRBV6-1 and TRBJ2-1; a possible D gene is TRBD1 (5 bases). V was shortened by 5 bases and J by 8 bases, with 19 bases between the two germline ends. The germline CDR1 and CDR2 sequences are MNHNS and SASEGT. This CDR3 has 15 residues. CDR3 amino acids: CASSPATAGHHEQFF. For the CDR3, the DNA is TGTGCCAGCAGTCCGGCCACAGCAGGGCACCATGAGCAGTTCTTC.